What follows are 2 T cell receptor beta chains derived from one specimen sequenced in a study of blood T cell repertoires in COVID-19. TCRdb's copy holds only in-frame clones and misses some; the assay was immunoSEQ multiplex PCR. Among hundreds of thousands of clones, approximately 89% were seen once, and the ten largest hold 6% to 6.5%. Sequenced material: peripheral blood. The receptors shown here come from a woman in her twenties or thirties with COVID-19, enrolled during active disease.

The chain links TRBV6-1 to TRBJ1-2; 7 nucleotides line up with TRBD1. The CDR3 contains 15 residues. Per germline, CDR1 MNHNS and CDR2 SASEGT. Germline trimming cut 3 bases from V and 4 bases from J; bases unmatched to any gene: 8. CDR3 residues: CASSEFQGEGYGYTF. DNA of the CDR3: TGTGCCAGCAGTGAGTTTCAGGGGGAAGGCTATGGCTACACCTTC.

DNA for the CDR3: TGTGCCAGCAGCTCCCGGGGGTCTGGGGCCAACGTCCTGACTTTC. Its protein product is CASSSRGSGANVLTF. The rearrangement links TRBV13 to TRBJ2-6; D might be TRBD2 (6 bases). The CDR3 is 15 residues long. Deletions cut 4 bases from V and 1 base from J, with 8 bases between. Germline loops: CDR1 PRHDT, CDR2 FYEKMQ (reference sequence).